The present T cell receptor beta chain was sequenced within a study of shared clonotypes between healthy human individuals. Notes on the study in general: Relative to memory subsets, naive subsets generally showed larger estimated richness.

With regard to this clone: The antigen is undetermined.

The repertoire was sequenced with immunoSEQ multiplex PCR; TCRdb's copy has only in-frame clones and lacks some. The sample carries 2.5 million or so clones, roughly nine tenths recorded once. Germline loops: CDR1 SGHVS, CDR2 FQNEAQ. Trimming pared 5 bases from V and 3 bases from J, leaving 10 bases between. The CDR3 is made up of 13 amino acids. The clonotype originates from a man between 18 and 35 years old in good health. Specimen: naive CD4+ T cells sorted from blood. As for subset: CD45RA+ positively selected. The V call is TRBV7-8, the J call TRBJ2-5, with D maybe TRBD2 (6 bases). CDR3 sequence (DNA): TGTGCCAGCAGCGATTGGACTAAAGAGACCCAGTACTTC. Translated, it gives CASSDWTKETQYF.